The 3 T cell receptor beta chains in this list originate from one sample, sequenced in a study of cytomegalovirus exposure and HLA in healthy donors. It was with 60 Vbeta and 13 Jbeta primers that the PCR ran. Generated by immunoSEQ multiplex PCR, the TCRdb table keeps only in-frame clones and is missing some. This sample yields about 160,000 clones, of which 65% to 70% are seen a single time; approximately 4.5% belongs to the top ten. Sequenced input: PBMCs. The receptors were gathered from a woman under 30 in good health and CMV-seropositive.

This chain uses TRBV27 with TRBJ2-1, with a weak D call TRBD1 (6 bases). The CDR3 has 14 residues. Germline assignment: CDR1 MNHEY and CDR2 SMNVEV (reference sequence). Trimming removed 2 bases at V and 1 base at J, with 6 bases between. CDR3 coding DNA: TGTGCCAGCAGTTTAACAGGGTCCTACAATGAGCAGTTCTTC. Protein sequence: CASSLTGSYNEQFF.

This clone was detected a few times. This chain links TRBV5-6 with TRBJ1-2; D call uncertain. Trimming removed 0 bases from V and 8 bases from J, with 14 bases in between. The CDR3 spans 14 residues. Germline CDR1 and CDR2: SGHDT and YYEEEE. Written as DNA, the CDR3 is TGTGCCAGCAGCTTGGGAGCCGTTGGAGGAGGCTACACCTTC. It yields the protein CASSLGAVGGGYTF.

The CDR3 DNA reads TGCGCCAGCAGCGCGCTACTAGCGGGAGAATTTCTTGATACGCAGTATTTT. It encodes CASSALLAGEFLDTQYF. This chain connects TRBV5-1 to TRBJ2-3; TRBD2 aligns across 11 bases. The CDR3 has 17 residues. In germline, CDR1 is SGHRS, CDR2 YFSETQ. Unmatched junction bases numbered 13, after V lost 4 bases and J lost 6 bases.